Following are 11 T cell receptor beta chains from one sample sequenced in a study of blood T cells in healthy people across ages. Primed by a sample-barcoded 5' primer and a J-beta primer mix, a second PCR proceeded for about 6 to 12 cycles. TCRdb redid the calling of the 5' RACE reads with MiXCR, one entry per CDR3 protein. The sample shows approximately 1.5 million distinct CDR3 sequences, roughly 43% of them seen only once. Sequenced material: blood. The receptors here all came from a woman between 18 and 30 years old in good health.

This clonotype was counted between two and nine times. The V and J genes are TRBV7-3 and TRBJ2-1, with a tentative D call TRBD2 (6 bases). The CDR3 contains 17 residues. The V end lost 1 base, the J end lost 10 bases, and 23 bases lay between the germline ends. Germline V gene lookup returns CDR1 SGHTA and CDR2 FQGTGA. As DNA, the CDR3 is TGTGCCAGCAGCTTAAAGGGAGGAGACCCAATCCCTTTGGAGCAGTTCTTC. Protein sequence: CASSLKGGDPIPLEQFF.

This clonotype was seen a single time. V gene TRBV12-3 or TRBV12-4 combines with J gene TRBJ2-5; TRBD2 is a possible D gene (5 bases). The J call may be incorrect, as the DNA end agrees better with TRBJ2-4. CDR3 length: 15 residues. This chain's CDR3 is CASSFSRGTKNIQYF. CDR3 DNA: TGTGCCAGCAGTTTTAGTCGGGGAACCAAAAACATTCAGTACTTC.

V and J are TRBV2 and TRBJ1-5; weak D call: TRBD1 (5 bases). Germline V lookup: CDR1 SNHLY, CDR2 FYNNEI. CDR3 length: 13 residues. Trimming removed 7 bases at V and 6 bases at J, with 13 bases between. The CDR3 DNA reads TGTGCCAGCACCTCCCTTGGGACTCAGCCCCAGCATTTT. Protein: CASTSLGTQPQHF.

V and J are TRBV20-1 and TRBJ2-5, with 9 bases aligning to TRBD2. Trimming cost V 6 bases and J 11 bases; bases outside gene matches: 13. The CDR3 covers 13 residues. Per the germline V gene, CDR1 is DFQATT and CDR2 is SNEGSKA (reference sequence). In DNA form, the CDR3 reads TGCAGTGCGCAACTAGCGGGCTACAATGAGCAGTACTTC. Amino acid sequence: CSAQLAGYNEQYF.

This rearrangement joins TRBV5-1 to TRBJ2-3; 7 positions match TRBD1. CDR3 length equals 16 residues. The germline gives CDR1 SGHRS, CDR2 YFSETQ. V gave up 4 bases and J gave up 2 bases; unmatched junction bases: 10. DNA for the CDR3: TGCGCCAGCAGCCCGCCCGAGACAGGGATCACAGATACGCAGTATTTT. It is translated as CASSPPETGITDTQYF.

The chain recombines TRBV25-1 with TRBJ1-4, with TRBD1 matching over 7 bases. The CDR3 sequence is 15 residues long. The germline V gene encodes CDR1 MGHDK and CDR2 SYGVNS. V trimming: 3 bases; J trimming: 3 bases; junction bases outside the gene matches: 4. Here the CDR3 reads CASSESGTANEKLFF. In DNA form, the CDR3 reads TGTGCCAGCAGTGAGAGCGGGACAGCTAATGAAAAACTGTTTTTT.

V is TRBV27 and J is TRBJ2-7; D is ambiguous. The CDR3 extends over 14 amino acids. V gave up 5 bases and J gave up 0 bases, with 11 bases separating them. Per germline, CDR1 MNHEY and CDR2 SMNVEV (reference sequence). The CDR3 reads CASSPAFTSYEQYF. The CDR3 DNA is TGTGCCAGCAGTCCAGCTTTCACCTCCTACGAGCAGTACTTC.

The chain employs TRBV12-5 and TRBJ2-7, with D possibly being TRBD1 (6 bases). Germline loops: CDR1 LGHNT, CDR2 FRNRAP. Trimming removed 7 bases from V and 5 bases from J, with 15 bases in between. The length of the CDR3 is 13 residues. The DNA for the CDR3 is TGTGCTAGTGCCGTAAACAGGGAGAACGAGCAGTACTTC. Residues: CASAVNRENEQYF.

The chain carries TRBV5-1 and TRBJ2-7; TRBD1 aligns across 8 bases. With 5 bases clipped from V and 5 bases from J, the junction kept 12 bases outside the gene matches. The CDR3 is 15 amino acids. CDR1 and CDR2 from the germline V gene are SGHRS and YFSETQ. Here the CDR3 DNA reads TGCGCCAGCAGTTTTGGAGGGACAGGCGCCCACGAGCAGTACTTC. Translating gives CASSFGGTGAHEQYF.

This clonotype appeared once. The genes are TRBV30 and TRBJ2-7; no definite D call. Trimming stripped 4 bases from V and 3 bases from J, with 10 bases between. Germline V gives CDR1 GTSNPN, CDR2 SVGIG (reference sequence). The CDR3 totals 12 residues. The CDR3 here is CAWKGRSYEQYF. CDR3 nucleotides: TGTGCCTGGAAGGGCCGAAGCTACGAGCAGTACTTC.

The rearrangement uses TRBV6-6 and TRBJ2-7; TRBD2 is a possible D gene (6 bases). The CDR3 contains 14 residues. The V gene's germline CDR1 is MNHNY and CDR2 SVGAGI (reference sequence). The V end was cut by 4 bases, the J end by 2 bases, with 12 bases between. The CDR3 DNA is TGTGCCAGCAGTTCCTCCGGGACTCCCTACGAGCAGTACTTC. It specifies CASSSSGTPYEQYF.